This TCR beta chain was identified during a study of CD8 T cells in ankylosing spondylitis. Study findings and constraints: A motif of 7 to 9 highly homologous TCR beta variants was seen as apparently characteristic of ankylosing spondylitis blood. The clones that were linked to disease were reported to be significantly enriched in matched synovial fluid samples from ankylosing spondylitis patients. There were earlier reports of some motif variants in reactive arthritis synovial fluid and blood.

V shed 4 bases and J shed 5 bases, with 9 bases lying between them. The CDR3 spans 13 residues. This clonotype is labeled as large. The antigen remains undetermined. Quantitative molecular-barcoded 5'-RACE generated the TCR beta libraries. TCRdb passed the 5' RACE reads through MiXCR, listing each CDR3 protein once. Of 120,000 to 150,000 distinct CDR3 sequences in the sample, roughly 8.3% were seen once. Sequencing used synovial fluid, either unsorted or a sorted T cell fraction (not recorded which). The TCR was taken from a male donor with ankylosing spondylitis. The chain is built from TRBV12-3 or TRBV12-4 and TRBJ1-5, with no clear D. The CDR3 protein is CASSSLEDQPQHF. The CDR3 DNA sequence: TGTGCCAGCAGTTCCCTAGAAGATCAGCCCCAGCATTTT.